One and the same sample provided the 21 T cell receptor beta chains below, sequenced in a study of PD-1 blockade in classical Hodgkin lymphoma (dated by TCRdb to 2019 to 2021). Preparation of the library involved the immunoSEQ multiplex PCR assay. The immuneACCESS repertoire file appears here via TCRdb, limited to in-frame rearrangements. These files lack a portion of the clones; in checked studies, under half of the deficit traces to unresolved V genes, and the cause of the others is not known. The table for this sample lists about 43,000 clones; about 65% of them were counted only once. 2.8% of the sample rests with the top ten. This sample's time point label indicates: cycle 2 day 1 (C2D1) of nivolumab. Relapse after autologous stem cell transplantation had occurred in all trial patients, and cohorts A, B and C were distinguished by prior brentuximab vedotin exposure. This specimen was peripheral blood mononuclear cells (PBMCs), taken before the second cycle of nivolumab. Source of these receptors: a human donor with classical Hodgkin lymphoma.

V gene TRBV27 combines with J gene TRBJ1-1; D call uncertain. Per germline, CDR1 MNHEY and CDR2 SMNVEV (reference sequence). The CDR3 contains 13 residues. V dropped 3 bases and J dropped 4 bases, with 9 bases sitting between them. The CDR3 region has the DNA TGTGCCAGCAGTTTGCTAGTGAGCACTGAAGCTTTCTTT. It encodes CASSLLVSTEAFF.

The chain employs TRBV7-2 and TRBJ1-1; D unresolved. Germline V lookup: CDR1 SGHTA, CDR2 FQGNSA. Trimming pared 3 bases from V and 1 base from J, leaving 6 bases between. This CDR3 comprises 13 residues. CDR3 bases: TGTGCCAGCAGCTTGTGGGAGAACACTGAAGCTTTCTTT. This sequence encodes CASSLWENTEAFF.

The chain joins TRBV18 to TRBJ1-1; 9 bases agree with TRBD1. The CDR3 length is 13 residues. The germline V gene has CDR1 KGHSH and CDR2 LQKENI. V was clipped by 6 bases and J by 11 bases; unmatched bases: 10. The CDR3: CASSQDRGSVAFF. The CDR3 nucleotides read TGTGCCAGCTCCCAGGACAGGGGAAGTGTTGCTTTCTTT.

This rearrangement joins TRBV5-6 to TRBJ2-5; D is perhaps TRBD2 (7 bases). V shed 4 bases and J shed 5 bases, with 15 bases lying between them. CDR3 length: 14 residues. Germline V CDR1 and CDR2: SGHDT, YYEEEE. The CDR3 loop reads CASSPGGQAETQYF. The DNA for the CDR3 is TGTGCCAGCAGCCCCGGGGGGCAGGCGGAGACCCAGTACTTC. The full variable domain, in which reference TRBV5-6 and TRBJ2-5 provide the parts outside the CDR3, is DAGVTQSPTHLIKTRGQQVTLRCSPKSGHDTVSWYQQALGQGPQFIFQYYEEEERQRGNFPDRFSGHQFPNYSSELNVNALLLGDSALYLCASSPGGQAETQYFGPGTRLLVL.

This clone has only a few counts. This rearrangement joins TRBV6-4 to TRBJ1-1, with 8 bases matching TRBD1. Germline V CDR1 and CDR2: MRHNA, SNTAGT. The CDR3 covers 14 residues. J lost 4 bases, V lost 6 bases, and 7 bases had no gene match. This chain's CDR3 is CASRNGQGGTEAFF. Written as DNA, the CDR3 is TGTGCCAGCAGGAACGGACAGGGAGGCACTGAAGCTTTCTTT.

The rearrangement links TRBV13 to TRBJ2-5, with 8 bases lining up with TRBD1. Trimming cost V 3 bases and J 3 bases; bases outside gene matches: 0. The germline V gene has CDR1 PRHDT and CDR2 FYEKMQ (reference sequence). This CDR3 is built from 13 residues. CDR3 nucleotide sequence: TGTGCCAGCAGCTTGGACAGGGAAGAGACCCAGTACTTC. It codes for CASSLDREETQYF. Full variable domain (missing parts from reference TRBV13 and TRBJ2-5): AAGVIQSPRHLIKEKRETATLKCYPIPRHDTVYWYQQGPGQDPQFLISFYEKMQSDKGSIPDRFSAQQFSDYHSELNMSSLELGDSALYFCASSLDREETQYFGPGTRLLVL.

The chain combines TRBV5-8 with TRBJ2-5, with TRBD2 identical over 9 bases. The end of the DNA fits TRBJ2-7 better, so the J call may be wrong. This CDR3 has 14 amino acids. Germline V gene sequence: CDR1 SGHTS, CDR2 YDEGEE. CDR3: CASSLRGGASEQYF. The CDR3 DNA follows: TGTGCCAGCAGCTTGCGCGGGGGGGCCAGCGAGCAGTACTTC.

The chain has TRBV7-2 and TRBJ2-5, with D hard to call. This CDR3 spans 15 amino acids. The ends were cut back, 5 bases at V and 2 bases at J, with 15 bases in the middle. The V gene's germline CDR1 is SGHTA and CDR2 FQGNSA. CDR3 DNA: TGTGCCAGCAGCCCAAGGGCAGTTCTACAAGAGACCCAGTACTTC. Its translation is CASSPRAVLQETQYF.

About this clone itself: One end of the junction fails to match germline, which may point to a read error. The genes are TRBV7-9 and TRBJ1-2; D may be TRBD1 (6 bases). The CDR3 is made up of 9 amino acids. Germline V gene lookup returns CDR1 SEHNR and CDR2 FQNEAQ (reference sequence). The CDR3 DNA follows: TGTGCCAGCAGGTGGACAGAGGACTTC. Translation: CASRWTEDF. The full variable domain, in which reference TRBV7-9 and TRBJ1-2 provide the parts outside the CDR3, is DTGVSQNPRHKITKRGQNVTFRCDPISEHNRLYWYRQTLGQGPEFLTYFQNEAQLEKSRLLSDRFSAERPKGSFSTLEIQRTEQGDSAMYLCASRWTEDFGSGTRLTVV.

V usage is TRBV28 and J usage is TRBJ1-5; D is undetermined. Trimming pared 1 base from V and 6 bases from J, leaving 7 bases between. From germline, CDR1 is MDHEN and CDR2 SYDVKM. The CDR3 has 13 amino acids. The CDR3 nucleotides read TGTGCCAGCAGTTTATTTTGGCGTCAGCCCCAGCATTTT. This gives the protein CASSLFWRQPQHF.

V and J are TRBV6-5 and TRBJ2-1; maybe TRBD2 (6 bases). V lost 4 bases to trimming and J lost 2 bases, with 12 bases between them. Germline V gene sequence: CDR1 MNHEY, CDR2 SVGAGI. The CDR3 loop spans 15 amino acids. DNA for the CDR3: TGTGCCAGCAGTTTTCTAGCGACGGCCTACAATGAGCAGTTCTTC. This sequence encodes CASSFLATAYNEQFF.

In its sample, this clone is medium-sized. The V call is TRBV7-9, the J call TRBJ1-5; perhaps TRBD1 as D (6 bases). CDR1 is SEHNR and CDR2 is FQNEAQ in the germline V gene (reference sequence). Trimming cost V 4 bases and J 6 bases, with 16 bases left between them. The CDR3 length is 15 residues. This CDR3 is CASSSTTGSGQPQHF. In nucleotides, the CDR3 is TGTGCCAGCAGCTCGACGACAGGCTCCGGTCAGCCCCAGCATTTT.

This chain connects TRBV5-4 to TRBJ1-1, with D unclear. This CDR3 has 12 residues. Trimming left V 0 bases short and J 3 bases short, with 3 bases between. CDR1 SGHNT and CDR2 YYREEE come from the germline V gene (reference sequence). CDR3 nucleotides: TGTGCCAGCAGCTTGGCCTACACTGAAGCTTTCTTT. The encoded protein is CASSLAYTEAFF.

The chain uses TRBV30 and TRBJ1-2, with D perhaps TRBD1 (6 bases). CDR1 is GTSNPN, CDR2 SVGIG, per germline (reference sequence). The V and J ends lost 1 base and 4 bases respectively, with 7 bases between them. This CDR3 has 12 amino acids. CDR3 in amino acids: CAWSATGYGYTF. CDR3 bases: TGTGCCTGGAGTGCGACAGGCTATGGCTACACCTTC.

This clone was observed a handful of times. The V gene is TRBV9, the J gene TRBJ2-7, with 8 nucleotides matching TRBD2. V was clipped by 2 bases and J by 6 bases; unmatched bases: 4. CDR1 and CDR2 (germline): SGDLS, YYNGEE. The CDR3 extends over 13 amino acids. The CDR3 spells CASSVSGGGEQYF. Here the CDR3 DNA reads TGTGCCAGCAGCGTGAGCGGGGGAGGCGAGCAGTACTTC.

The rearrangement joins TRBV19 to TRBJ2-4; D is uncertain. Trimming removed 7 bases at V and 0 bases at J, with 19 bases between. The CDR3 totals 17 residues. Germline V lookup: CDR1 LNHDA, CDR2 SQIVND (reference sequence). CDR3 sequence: CASKGPRTELAKNIQYF. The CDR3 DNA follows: TGTGCCAGTAAAGGCCCTCGAACTGAGCTAGCCAAAAACATTCAGTACTTC.

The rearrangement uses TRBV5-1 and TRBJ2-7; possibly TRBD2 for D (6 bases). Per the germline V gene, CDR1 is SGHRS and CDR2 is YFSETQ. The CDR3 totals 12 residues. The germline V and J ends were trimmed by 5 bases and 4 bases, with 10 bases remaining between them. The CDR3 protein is CASRQGLYEQYF. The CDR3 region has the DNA TGCGCCAGCAGGCAGGGACTTTACGAGCAGTACTTC. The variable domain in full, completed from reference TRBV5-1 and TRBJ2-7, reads KAGVTQTPRYLIKTRGQQVTLSCSPISGHRSVSWYQQTPGQGLQFLFEYFSETQRNKGNFPGRFSGRQFSNSRSEMNVSTLELGDSALYLCASRQGLYEQYFGPGTRLTVT.

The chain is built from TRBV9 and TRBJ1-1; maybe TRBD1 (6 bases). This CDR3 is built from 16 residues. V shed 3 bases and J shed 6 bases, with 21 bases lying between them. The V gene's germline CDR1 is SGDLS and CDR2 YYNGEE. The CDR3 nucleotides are TGTGCCAGCAGCGAGGGGCCCTCGGGCAGGGGTCCTGAAGCTTTCTTT. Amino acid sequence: CASSEGPSGRGPEAFF.

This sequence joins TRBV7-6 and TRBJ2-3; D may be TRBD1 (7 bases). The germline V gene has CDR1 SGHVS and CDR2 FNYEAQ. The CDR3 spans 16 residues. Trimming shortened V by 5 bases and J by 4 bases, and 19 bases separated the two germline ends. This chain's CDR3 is CASSANQGGRADTQYF. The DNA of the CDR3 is TGTGCCAGCAGCGCCAACCAGGGGGGCCGCGCAGATACGCAGTATTTT. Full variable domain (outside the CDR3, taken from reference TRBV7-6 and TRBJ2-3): GAGVSQSPRYKVTKRGQDVALRCDPISGHVSLYWYRQALGQGPEFLTYFNYEAQQDKSGLPNDRFSAERPEGSISTLTIQRTEQRDSAMYRCASSANQGGRADTQYFGPGTRLTVL.

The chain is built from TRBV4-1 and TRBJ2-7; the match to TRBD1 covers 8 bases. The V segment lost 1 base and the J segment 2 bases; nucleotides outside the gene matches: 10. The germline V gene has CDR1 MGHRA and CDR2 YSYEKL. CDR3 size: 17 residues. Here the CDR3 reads CASSQASLGQGAYEQYF. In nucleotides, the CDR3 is TGCGCCAGCAGCCAAGCCTCGCTAGGACAGGGAGCCTACGAGCAGTACTTC.

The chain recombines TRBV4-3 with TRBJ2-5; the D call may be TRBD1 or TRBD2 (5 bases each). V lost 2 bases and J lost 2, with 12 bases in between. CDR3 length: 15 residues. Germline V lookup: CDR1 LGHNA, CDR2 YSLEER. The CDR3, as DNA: TGCGCCAGCAGCCAAAGAAACGGGGCACAAGAGACCCAGTACTTC. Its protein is CASSQRNGAQETQYF.